This T cell receptor (beta chain) was documented in a study of shared clonotypes between healthy human individuals. Deep level was the assay's run setting. Repertoires were generated with immunoSEQ multiplex PCR, while TCRdb's copy carries only in-frame clones and drops some. The top ten hold about 0.39% of the sample, which has 2 million to 2.5 million clones, 85% to 95% seen once. Sequenced: naive CD4+ T cells from PBMCs. The subset was: CD45RA+ positively selected. This sequence was found in a man aged 18 to 29 in good health. Some clones in this sample may be carry-over from other donors' samples.

The CDR3 reads CSAEKGTDTQYF. CDR3 coding DNA: TGCAGCGCCGAAAAAGGTACAGATACGCAGTATTTT. The chain has TRBV29-1 and TRBJ2-3, with D unresolved. The ends were cut back, 7 bases at V and 3 bases at J, with 11 bases in the middle. Germline lookup yields CDR1 SQVTM and CDR2 ANQGSEA. CDR3 length: 12 residues.